This T cell receptor (beta chain) was sequenced in a study of cytomegalovirus exposure and HLA in healthy donors. Study-wide findings and caveats: Immune exposure information available was restricted to CMV serostatus. Among TCR sequences, most were rare, though some public TCRs appeared in many donors. Across all donors, roughly uniform sequencing depth was an assumption of the presence/absence analyses. When the data were analyzed later, several of the most significant clusters appeared to be linked to common viral pathogens.

13 Jbeta primers and 60 Vbeta primers were used for the PCR. Libraries were prepared by immunoSEQ multiplex PCR; TCRdb keeps only in-frame clonotypes and omits some of them. The sample holds about 150,000 clones, 76% seen once. This clone is a singleton in its sample. Its target is not known. Trimming pared 6 bases from V and 5 bases from J, leaving 8 bases between. Germline V gives CDR1 SNHLY, CDR2 FYNNEI. This CDR3 has 11 amino acids. The chain couples TRBV2 to TRBJ2-7; TRBD1 is a possible D gene (5 bases). This receptor was obtained from a male donor in good health and CMV-seronegative. The sample comprised PBMCs. DNA for the CDR3: TGTGCCAGCAGGGGGCAAGACGAGCAGTACTTC. Translating gives CASRGQDEQYF.